These 28 T cell receptor beta chains originate from one sample sequenced in a study of blood T cell repertoires in COVID-19. Repertoires were generated with immunoSEQ multiplex PCR, while TCRdb's copy carries only in-frame clones and drops some. Among roughly 200,000 clones listed, about four fifths were seen once. The specimen was peripheral blood. These receptors were collected from a man aged 35 to 55 with active or convalescent COVID-19.

V usage is TRBV5-1 and J usage is TRBJ1-4; TRBD1 matches 10 bases. J lost 8 bases, V lost 5 bases, and 6 bases had no gene match. The CDR3 has 14 residues. Germline CDR1 is SGHRS and CDR2 is YFSETQ. This CDR3 is CASSSGTGDEKLFF. DNA for the CDR3: TGCGCCAGCAGTTCCGGGACAGGGGACGAAAAACTGTTTTTT.

V usage is TRBV25-1 and J usage is TRBJ1-6, with unresolved D. The CDR3 extends over 13 amino acids. V dropped 1 base and J dropped 8 bases, with 6 bases sitting between them. Per germline, CDR1 MGHDK and CDR2 SYGVNS. The CDR3 DNA reads TGTGCCAGCAGTGAATGGAGAGATTCACCCCTCCACTTT. Translating gives CASSEWRDSPLHF.

There are a few counts of this clone. The chain uses TRBV4-1 and TRBJ2-7; D is perhaps TRBD1 (5 bases). V lost 0 bases, J lost 0 bases, and 18 bases lay in between. CDR1 is MGHRA, CDR2 YSYEKL, per germline. The CDR3 loop spans 18 amino acids. CDR3 DNA sequence: TGCGCCAGCAGCCAAGAGACCTCCCTCCCAGGGATCTCCTACGAGCAGTACTTC. It encodes CASSQETSLPGISYEQYF.

This chain connects TRBV4-1 to TRBJ1-6, with D possibly being TRBD1 (5 bases). Germline V gene sequence: CDR1 MGHRA, CDR2 YSYEKL. This CDR3 is built from 15 residues. Trimming left V 3 bases short and J 8 bases short, with 14 bases between. The CDR3 DNA sequence: TGCGCCAGCAGCCAGCAAGGGGTTGGGGATTCACCCCTCCACTTT. Its translation: CASSQQGVGDSPLHF.

The V call is TRBV5-8, the J call TRBJ2-1, with D possibly matching TRBD2 (7 bases). Trimming shortened V by 3 bases and J by 3 bases, and 16 bases separated the two germline ends. CDR1 is SGHTS and CDR2 is YDEGEE in the germline V gene. The CDR3 is 16 residues long. The CDR3 is CASSSTRGGNYNEQFF. The CDR3 nucleotides are TGTGCCAGCAGCTCGACTAGGGGGGGCAACTACAATGAGCAGTTCTTC.

The chain uses TRBV10-1 and TRBJ2-7, with 9 bases fitting TRBD1. The germline gives CDR1 WNHNN, CDR2 SYGVQD (reference sequence). Trimming cost V 2 bases and J 4 bases; bases outside gene matches: 12. The CDR3 extends over 17 amino acids. CDR3 in DNA: TGCGCCAGCAGTGAGCAGGTAGGGTGGACAGGGGTTTACGAGCAGTACTTC. Protein sequence: CASSEQVGWTGVYEQYF.

The chain is built from TRBV11-2 and TRBJ1-2; TRBD1 matches 8 bases. The J segment lost 2 bases and the V segment lost 5 bases, leaving 7 bases of the junction unmatched. The CDR3 consists of 15 residues. CDR1 SGHAT and CDR2 FQNNGV come from the germline V gene. The CDR3 protein is CASSAPDRANYGYTF. The CDR3 DNA reads as TGTGCCAGCAGCGCACCGGACAGGGCCAACTATGGCTACACCTTC.

This chain joins TRBV6-1 and TRBJ1-3; D not certain. The V gene lost 3 bases and the J gene lost 7 bases, with 16 bases spanning the gap. Germline CDR1 MNHNS, CDR2 SASEGT. This CDR3 is 15 amino acids long. This chain's CDR3 is CASSDDIGFLNTIYF. The CDR3 DNA follows: TGTGCCAGCAGTGACGACATTGGATTTCTGAACACCATATATTTT.

The V call is TRBV7-2, the J call TRBJ2-3; perhaps TRBD1 as D (6 bases). Per germline, CDR1 SGHTA and CDR2 FQGNSA. Trimming stripped 5 bases from V and 0 bases from J, with 15 bases between. CDR3 length equals 16 residues. The CDR3 is CASSDAPGASTDTQYF. The CDR3 nucleotides read TGTGCCAGCAGCGACGCCCCAGGGGCGAGCACAGATACGCAGTATTTT.

The chain links TRBV5-1 to TRBJ2-5; a possible D gene is TRBD1 (5 bases). Trimming pared 5 bases from V and 1 base from J, leaving 12 bases between. CDR3 length: 14 amino acids. Germline assignment: CDR1 SGHRS and CDR2 YFSETQ. DNA for the CDR3: TGCGCCAGCAGTCCGACAGCACTCCAAGAGACCCAGTACTTC. This gives the protein CASSPTALQETQYF.

The rearrangement uses TRBV27 and TRBJ1-6, with 7 bases matching TRBD1. V shed 4 bases and J 7 bases; nucleotides not matched to a gene: 7. The CDR3 sequence is 15 residues long. The germline V gene encodes CDR1 MNHEY and CDR2 SMNVEV (reference sequence). The CDR3 DNA follows: TGTGCCAGCAGTTACTCGGACAGGCGGAATTCACCCCTCCACTTT. Its protein is CASSYSDRRNSPLHF.

As for this clone: The identical CDR3 is also encoded by other nucleotide sequences in the sample. The rearrangement links TRBV10-3 to TRBJ2-3; 10 nucleotides line up with TRBD2. Germline-derived CDR1 and CDR2 are ENHRY and SYGVKD. The trim removed 2 bases at V and 6 bases at J, leaving 2 bases unmatched. CDR3 length equals 14 residues. CDR3 DNA sequence: TGTGCCATCAGTGAGAGCGGGAGGGCGGATACGCAGTATTTT. Its translation: CAISESGRADTQYF.

The chain carries TRBV4-1 and TRBJ2-1, with 8 bases lining up with TRBD2. The CDR3 runs 15 residues. Trimming at V came to 4 bases and at J to 2 bases, leaving 4 bases not matched to a gene. Germline V gene data show CDR1 as MGHRA and CDR2 as YSYEKL. The CDR3, as DNA: TGCGCCAGCAGCCCACCGGGACTAGCCTACAATGAGCAGTTCTTC. It encodes CASSPPGLAYNEQFF.

The chain carries TRBV19 and TRBJ2-1; D may be TRBD2 (5 bases). V dropped 3 bases and J dropped 3 bases, with 9 bases sitting between them. This CDR3 has 14 amino acids. Germline-derived CDR1 and CDR2 are LNHDA and SQIVND (reference sequence). The CDR3 spells CASSMEDGYNEQFF. The CDR3 DNA reads as TGTGCCAGTAGTATGGAGGACGGCTACAATGAGCAGTTCTTC. Using reference TRBV19 and TRBJ2-1 for the parts outside the CDR3, the full variable domain is DGGITQSPKYLFRKEGQNVTLSCEQNLNHDAMYWYRQDPGQGLRLIYYSQIVNDFQKGDIAEGYSVSREKKESFPLTVTSAQKNPTAFYLCASSMEDGYNEQFFGPGTRLTVL.

The chain uses TRBV3-1 (or the pseudogene TRBV3-2) and TRBJ2-1; 11 nucleotides line up with TRBD2. CDR1 is LGHDT, CDR2 YNNKEL, per germline (reference sequence). The CDR3 sequence is 16 residues long. V lost 1 base and J lost 5; bases outside the gene matches: 4. The CDR3 bases are TGTGCCAGCAGCCAAGTCTTAGCGGGAGGGAACAATGAGCAGTTCTTC. It translates to CASSQVLAGGNNEQFF.

The J gene is TRBJ2-1, the V gene TRBV27; 8 nucleotides match TRBD2. Germline CDR1 MNHEY, CDR2 SMNVEV (reference sequence). The CDR3 is 16 amino acids. V was pared by 5 bases and J by 9 bases, with 15 bases of the junction left unmatched. The CDR3 here is CASSLLLSGGSGEQFF. The CDR3 nucleotides are TGTGCCAGCAGTCTATTACTTTCGGGAGGGAGTGGTGAGCAGTTCTTC.

This chain uses TRBV6-5 with TRBJ1-1; no clear D. Germline CDR1 is MNHEY and CDR2 is SVGAGI. The CDR3 has 14 amino acids. Trimming stripped 5 bases from V and 0 bases from J, with 10 bases between. DNA of the CDR3: TGTGCCAGCAGTCCAGGCAATGTGAACACTGAAGCTTTCTTT. Amino acids: CASSPGNVNTEAFF.

The V gene is TRBV6-1, the J gene TRBJ1-1; possible D gene TRBD1, 6 bases. In germline, CDR1 is MNHNS, CDR2 SASEGT. There are 15 residues in the CDR3. Trimming took off 2 bases at V and 4 bases at J, with 14 bases between the two ends. The CDR3 is CASSEFWGRGTEAFF. CDR3 sequence (DNA): TGTGCCAGCAGTGAATTTTGGGGGCGCGGCACTGAAGCTTTCTTT.

This clone came up many times. The rearrangement joins TRBV12-5 to TRBJ1-6; D is perhaps TRBD1 (5 bases). Germline V gives CDR1 LGHNT, CDR2 FRNRAP. Trimming took 3 bases from V and 7 from J, leaving 16 bases between them. The CDR3 consists of 16 residues. CDR3 region: CASGFLPGFINSPLHF. CDR3 DNA sequence: TGTGCTAGTGGTTTCCTACCAGGGTTCATCAATTCACCCCTCCACTTT.

The chain carries TRBV6-5 and TRBJ2-3; a possible D gene is TRBD2 (5 bases). The CDR3 extends over 15 amino acids. V lost 2 bases to trimming and J lost 1 base, with 10 bases between them. Germline V gene data show CDR1 as MNHEY and CDR2 as SVGAGI. The CDR3: CASSYKAVRTDTQYF. As DNA, the CDR3 is TGTGCCAGCAGTTACAAAGCGGTCCGCACAGATACGCAGTATTTT.

This rearrangement joins TRBV19 to TRBJ1-5, with 10 bases that match TRBD1. Per the germline V gene, CDR1 is LNHDA and CDR2 is SQIVND (reference sequence). The CDR3 is 16 amino acids. V shed 3 bases and J 4 bases; nucleotides not matched to a gene: 6. Here the CDR3 reads CASSIPGDRGNQPQHF. CDR3 bases: TGTGCCAGTAGTATCCCAGGGGACAGGGGTAATCAGCCCCAGCATTTT.

The chain uses TRBV5-1 and TRBJ2-3; the D is unclear. Trimming took off 5 bases at V and 0 bases at J, with 10 bases between the two ends. The CDR3 sequence is 14 residues long. CDR1 and CDR2 from the germline V gene are SGHRS and YFSETQ. Here the CDR3 reads CASRSVSSTDTQYF. For the CDR3, the DNA is TGCGCCAGCAGATCAGTTTCTAGCACAGATACGCAGTATTTT.

The gene calls are TRBV19 and TRBJ2-2; D is ambiguous. V lost 6 bases and J 1 base, leaving 6 bases between the germline ends. The CDR3 is made up of 13 amino acids. Germline V gene data show CDR1 as LNHDA and CDR2 as SQIVND (reference sequence). The CDR3 reads CASRRKNTGELFF. The CDR3 coding sequence is TGTGCCAGTAGGCGAAAGAACACCGGGGAGCTGTTTTTT.

The chain carries TRBV2 and TRBJ2-2, with D unclear. The CDR3 runs to 12 residues. V lost 5 bases and J 4 bases, leaving 5 bases between the germline ends. Germline CDR1 reads SNHLY; CDR2 reads FYNNEI. In DNA, the CDR3 is TGTGCCAGCAGTTTATCCACCGGGGAGCTGTTTTTT. Translation gives CASSLSTGELFF.

The chain recombines TRBV6-6 with TRBJ1-2, with D possibly being TRBD1 (5 bases). V lost 3 bases, J lost 9 bases, and 8 bases lay in between. The V gene's germline CDR1 is MNHNY and CDR2 SVGAGI (reference sequence). The CDR3 sequence is 11 residues long. The CDR3 nucleotides are TGTGCCAGCAGTTATGGGGCTAGCTACACCTTC. Its translation is CASSYGASYTF.

This sequence joins TRBV2 and TRBJ1-3; a weak D match, TRBD1 (5 bases). Trimming took 5 bases from V and 0 from J, leaving 8 bases between them. The CDR3 is 14 residues long. The germline V gene has CDR1 SNHLY and CDR2 FYNNEI. The CDR3: CASSSDSSGNTIYF. Here the CDR3 DNA reads TGTGCCAGCAGTTCCGACAGCTCTGGAAACACCATATATTTT.

The V call is TRBV19, the J call TRBJ2-3, with D hard to call. There are 14 residues in the CDR3. Trimming took 4 bases from V and 0 from J, leaving 8 bases between them. Germline CDR1 LNHDA, CDR2 SQIVND (reference sequence). The CDR3 reads CASSTTPSTDTQYF. In DNA, the CDR3 is TGTGCCAGTAGTACCACACCGAGCACAGATACGCAGTATTTT.

This chain uses TRBV10-1 with TRBJ2-3, with TRBD2 as a possible D gene (5 bases). Germline V gene sequence: CDR1 WNHNN, CDR2 SYGVQD (reference sequence). Trimming took off 0 bases at V and 2 bases at J, with 12 bases between the two ends. CDR3 length: 16 residues. DNA for the CDR3: TGCGCCAGCAGTGAGTCGTCTAGCAGATACACAGATACGCAGTATTTT. This translates into CASSESSSRYTDTQYF.